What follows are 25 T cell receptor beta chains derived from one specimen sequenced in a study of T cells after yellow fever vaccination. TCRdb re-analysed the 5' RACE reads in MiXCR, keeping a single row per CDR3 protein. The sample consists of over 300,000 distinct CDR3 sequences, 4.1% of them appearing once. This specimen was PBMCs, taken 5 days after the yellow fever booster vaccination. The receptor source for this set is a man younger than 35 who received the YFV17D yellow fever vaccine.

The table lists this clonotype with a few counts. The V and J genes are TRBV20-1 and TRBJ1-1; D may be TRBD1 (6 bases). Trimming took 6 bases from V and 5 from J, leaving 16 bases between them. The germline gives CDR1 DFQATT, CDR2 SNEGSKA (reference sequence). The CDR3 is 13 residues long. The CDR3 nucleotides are TGCAGTGCCCCCGACAGGAGGATGACTGAAGCTTTCTTT. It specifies CSAPDRRMTEAFF.

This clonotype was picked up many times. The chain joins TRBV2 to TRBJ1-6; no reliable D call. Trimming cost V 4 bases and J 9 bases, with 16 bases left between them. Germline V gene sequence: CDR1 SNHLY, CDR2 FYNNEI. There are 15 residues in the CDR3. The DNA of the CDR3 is TGTGCCAGCAGTGCGAGTTTATCTGGTACTTCACCCCTCCACTTT. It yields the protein CASSASLSGTSPLHF.

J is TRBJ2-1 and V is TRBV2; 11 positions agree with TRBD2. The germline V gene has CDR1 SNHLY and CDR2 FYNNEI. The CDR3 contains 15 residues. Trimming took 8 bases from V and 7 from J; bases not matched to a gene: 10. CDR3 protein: CASELEIAGGNEQFF. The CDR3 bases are TGTGCCAGCGAGTTGGAAATAGCGGGGGGGAATGAGCAGTTCTTC.

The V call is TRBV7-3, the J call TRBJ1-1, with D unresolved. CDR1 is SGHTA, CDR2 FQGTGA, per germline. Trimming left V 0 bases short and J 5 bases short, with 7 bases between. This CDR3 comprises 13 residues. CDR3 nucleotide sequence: TGTGCCAGCAGCTTAACGTTTGAGACTGAAGCTTTCTTT. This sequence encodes CASSLTFETEAFF.

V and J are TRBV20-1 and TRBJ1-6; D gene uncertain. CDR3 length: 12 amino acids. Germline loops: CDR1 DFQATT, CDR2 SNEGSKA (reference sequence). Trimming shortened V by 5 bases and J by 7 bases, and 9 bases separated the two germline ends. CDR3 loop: CSALTQNSPLHF. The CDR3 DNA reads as TGCAGTGCTTTGACCCAAAATTCACCCCTCCACTTT.

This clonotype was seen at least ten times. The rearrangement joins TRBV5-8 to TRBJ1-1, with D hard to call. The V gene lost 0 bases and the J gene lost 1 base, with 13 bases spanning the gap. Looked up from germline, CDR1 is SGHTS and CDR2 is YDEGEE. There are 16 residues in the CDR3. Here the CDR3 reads CASSLATGAPNTEAFF. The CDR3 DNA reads TGTGCCAGCAGCTTGGCAACGGGCGCCCCGAACACTGAAGCTTTCTTT.

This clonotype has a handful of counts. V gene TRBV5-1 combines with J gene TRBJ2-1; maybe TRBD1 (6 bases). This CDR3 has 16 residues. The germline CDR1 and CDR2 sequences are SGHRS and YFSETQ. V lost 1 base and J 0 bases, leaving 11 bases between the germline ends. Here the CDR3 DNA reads TGCGCCAGCAGCTTGAGCACAGGGAGCTCCTACAATGAGCAGTTCTTC. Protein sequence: CASSLSTGSSYNEQFF.

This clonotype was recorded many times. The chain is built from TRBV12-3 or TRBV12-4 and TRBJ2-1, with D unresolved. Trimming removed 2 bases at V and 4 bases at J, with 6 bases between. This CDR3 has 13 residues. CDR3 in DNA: TGTGCCAGCAGTTTACGGCAGTACAATGAGCAGTTCTTC. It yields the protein CASSLRQYNEQFF.

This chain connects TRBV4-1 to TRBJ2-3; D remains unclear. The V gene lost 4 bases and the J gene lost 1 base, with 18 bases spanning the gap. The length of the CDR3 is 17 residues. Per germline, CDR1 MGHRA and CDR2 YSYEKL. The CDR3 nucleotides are TGCGCCAGCAGCCCTCGACTCACCCCTAAGGGCACAGATACGCAGTATTTT. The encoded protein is CASSPRLTPKGTDTQYF.

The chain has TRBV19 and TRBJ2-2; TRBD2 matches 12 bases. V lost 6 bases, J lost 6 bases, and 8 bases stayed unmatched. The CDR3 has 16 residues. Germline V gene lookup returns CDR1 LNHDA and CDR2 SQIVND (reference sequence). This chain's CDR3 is CASSPTSGGRPGELFF. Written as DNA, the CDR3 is TGTGCCAGTAGCCCCACTAGCGGGGGGAGGCCCGGGGAGCTGTTTTTT.

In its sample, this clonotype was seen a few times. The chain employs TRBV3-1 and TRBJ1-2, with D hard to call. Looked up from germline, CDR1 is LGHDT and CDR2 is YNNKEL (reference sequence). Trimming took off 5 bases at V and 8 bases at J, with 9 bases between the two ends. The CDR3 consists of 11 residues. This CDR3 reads CASSYYGGYTF. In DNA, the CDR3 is TGTGCCAGCAGCTACTATGGGGGCTACACCTTC.

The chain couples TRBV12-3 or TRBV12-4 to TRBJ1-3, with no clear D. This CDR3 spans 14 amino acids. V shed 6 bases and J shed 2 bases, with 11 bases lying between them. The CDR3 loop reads CASSSQETGNTIYF. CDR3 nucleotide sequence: TGTGCCAGCAGCTCCCAGGAGACTGGAAACACCATATATTTT.

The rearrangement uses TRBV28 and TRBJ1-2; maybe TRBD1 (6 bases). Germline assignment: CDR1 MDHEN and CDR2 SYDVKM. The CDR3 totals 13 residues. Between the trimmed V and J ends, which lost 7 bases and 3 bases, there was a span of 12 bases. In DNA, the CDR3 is TGTGCCAGCATACAGGGAGGGGACTATGGCTACACCTTC. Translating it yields CASIQGGDYGYTF.

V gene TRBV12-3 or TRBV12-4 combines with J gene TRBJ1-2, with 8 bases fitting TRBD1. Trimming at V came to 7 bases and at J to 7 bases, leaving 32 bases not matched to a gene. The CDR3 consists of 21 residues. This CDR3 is CASTRWGRGLQPSHLEGGYTF. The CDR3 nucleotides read TGTGCCAGCACCCGATGGGGCAGGGGGCTTCAACCGTCACATTTGGAGGGTGGCTACACCTTC.

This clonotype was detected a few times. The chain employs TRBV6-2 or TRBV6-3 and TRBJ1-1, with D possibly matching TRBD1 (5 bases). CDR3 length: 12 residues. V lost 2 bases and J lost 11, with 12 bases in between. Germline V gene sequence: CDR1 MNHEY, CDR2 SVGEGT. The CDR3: CASSYLGVVAFF. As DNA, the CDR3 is TGTGCCAGCAGTTACCTGGGGGTTGTTGCTTTCTTT.

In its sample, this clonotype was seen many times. CDR3 in amino acids: CATTGTGDNEAFF. CDR3 DNA sequence: TGTGCCACTACGGGGACAGGGGATAATGAAGCTTTCTTT. This chain uses TRBV10-3 with TRBJ1-1, with 10 bases matching TRBD1. CDR1 is ENHRY and CDR2 is SYGVKD in the germline V gene. After removal of 10 bases from V and 7 bases from J, the junction contained 9 bases not matched to a gene. CDR3 length: 13 residues.

CDR3 region: CASSQGPLGSGYTF. The CDR3 DNA reads TGTGCCAGCAGCCAAGGGCCCCTAGGAAGTGGCTACACCTTC. V gene TRBV4-2 combines with J gene TRBJ1-2; no firm D call. The CDR3 loop spans 14 amino acids. CDR1 LGHNA and CDR2 YNFKEQ come from the germline V gene. Trimming removed 1 base from V and 7 bases from J, with 13 bases in between.

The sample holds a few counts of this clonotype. The CDR3 reads CASRPAKGDTDTQYF. The CDR3 DNA sequence: TGTGCCAGCAGGCCGGCCAAGGGTGACACAGATACGCAGTATTTT. J is TRBJ2-3 and V is TRBV6-1; D is unresolved. Germline-derived CDR1 and CDR2 are MNHNS and SASEGT. This CDR3 region has 15 residues. V lost 6 bases to trimming and J lost 2 bases, with 15 bases between them.

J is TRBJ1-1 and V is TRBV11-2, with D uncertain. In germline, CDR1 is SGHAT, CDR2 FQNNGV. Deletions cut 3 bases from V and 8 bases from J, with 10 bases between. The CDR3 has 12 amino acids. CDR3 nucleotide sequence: TGTGCCAGCAGCTTGGTCTCGGAGGAAGCTTTCTTT. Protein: CASSLVSEEAFF.

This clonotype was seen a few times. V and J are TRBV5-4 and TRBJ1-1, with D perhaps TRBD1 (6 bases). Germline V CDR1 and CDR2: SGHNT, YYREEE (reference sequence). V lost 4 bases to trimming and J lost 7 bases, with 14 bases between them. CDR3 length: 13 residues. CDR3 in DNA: TGTGCCAGCAGCACCGACAGGCGTGGTGAAGCTTTCTTT. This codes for CASSTDRRGEAFF.

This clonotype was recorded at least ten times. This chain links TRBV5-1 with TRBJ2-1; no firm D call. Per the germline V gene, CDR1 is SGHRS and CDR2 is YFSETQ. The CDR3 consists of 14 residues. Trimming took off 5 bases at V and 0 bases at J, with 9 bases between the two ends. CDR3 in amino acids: CASSQASSYNEQFF. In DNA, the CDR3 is TGCGCCAGCAGTCAGGCTAGCTCCTACAATGAGCAGTTCTTC.

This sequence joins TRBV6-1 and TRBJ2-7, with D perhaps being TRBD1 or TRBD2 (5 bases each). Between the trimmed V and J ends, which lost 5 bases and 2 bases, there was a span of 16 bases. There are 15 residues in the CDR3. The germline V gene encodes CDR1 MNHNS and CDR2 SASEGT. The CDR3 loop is CASSNPRDGPYEQYF. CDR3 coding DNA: TGTGCCAGCAGTAACCCCCGGGACGGACCCTACGAGCAGTACTTC.

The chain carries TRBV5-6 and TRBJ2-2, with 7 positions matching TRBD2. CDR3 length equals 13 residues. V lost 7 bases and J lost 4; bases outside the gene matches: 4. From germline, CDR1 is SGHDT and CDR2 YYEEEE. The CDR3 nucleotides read TGTGCCAGCGGGGGGGTCGGCACCGGGGAGCTGTTTTTT. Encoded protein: CASGGVGTGELFF.

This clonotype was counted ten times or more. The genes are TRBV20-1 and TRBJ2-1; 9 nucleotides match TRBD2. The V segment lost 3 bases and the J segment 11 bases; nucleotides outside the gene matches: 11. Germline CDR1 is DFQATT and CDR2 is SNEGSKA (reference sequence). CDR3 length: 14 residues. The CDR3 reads CSASFLGSGGQQFF. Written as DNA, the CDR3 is TGCAGTGCTAGTTTTTTAGGGAGCGGGGGGCAGCAGTTCTTC.

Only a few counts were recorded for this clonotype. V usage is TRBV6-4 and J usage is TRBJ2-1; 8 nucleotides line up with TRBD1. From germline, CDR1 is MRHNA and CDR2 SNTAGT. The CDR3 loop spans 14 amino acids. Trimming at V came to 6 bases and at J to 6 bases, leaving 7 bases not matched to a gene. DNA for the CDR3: TGTGCCAGCAGCAGGCAGGGGGCCTCCAATGAGCAGTTCTTC. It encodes CASSRQGASNEQFF.